This T cell receptor (beta chain) was sequenced for a study of blood T cell repertoires in COVID-19. Study in general: Collection of acute and convalescent COVID-19 samples took place in the United States, Italy and Spain. The cDNA or gDNA used as material had been derived from T cells, B-cell-depleted T cells, or PBMCs.

Losses at the gene ends were 2 bases for V and 6 bases for J; bases not matched to a gene: 1. This CDR3 contains 14 residues. Germline CDR1 reads MNHNS; CDR2 reads SASEGT. The data were produced by immunoSEQ multiplex PCR, yet TCRdb's version contains in-frame clones alone and is incomplete. Among around 50,000 clones listed, more than 80% were seen once. The Seattle patients, enrolled during active infection, were followed longitudinally. The chain has TRBV6-1 and TRBJ2-1; 10 bases align to TRBD2. The sequence came from a man in his fifties or sixties with COVID-19, enrolled during active disease. The sample comprised peripheral blood. CDR3 coding DNA: TGTGCCAGCAGTGAACCTAGCGGGGGCAATGAGCAGTTCTTC. Translating gives CASSEPSGGNEQFF.